This T cell receptor beta chain comes out of a study of low-dose radiotherapy and immunotherapy resistance in tumors. Study details: The study delivered 0.5 Gy per fraction every 2 weeks to Cohort 1, totaling 6.5 Gy.

The time point here: before trial treatment. V was pared by 3 bases and J by 5 bases, with 4 bases of the junction left unmatched. This CDR3 has 15 residues. Germline V gene data show CDR1 as SGDLS and CDR2 as YYNGEE. This clonotype was seen ten or more times. Covering alpha and beta chains, TRAV- and TRBV-specific primers were used for the first-strand cDNA. The authors amplified TCRs for approximately 20 PCR cycles with a constant-region primer and a V-primer adapter. TCRdb re-derived calls from the reads in MiXCR, one entry per CDR3 protein. The sample records 60,000 to 75,000 distinct CDR3 sequences, more than 25% being singletons.

The sequencing here drew on PBMCs, taken before treatment. The chain uses TRBV9 and TRBJ2-2; 10 nucleotides agree with TRBD1. The clonotype was recovered from a male donor with rectosigmoid adenocarcinoma. CDR3 region: CASSGGQGRTGELFF. The CDR3 DNA follows: TGTGCCAGCAGCGGGGGACAGGGGAGAACCGGGGAGCTGTTTTTT.